This TCR beta chain stems from a study of T cell responses to AZD1222 COVID-19 vaccine. Note on this clone: Its specificity is not known.

The protocol was immunoSEQ multiplex PCR, while the TCRdb copy is restricted to in-frame clones and leaves out a portion. The sample lists 110,000 or so clones, 91% occurring once. The germline CDR1 and CDR2 sequences are KGHSH and LQKENI. This CDR3 comprises 18 residues. V lost 4 bases to trimming and J lost 1 base, with 20 bases between them. The study's findings and limits: After the peak T cell response, and only then, were repertoires sampled.

Sample: peripheral blood, taken on day 0 of AZD1222 vaccination. The chain couples TRBV18 to TRBJ1-5; the D is unclear. This receptor was identified in an adult in good health. In DNA, the CDR3 is TGTGCCAGCTCACGCTCGGACCCGTTTGGAGCAAGCAATCAGCCCCAGCATTTT. The encoded protein is CASSRSDPFGASNQPQHF.